This TCR beta chain was retrieved from a study of regulatory T cells in long-lasting Graves disease. Study summary: Less than 3 months of antithyroid drugs had been taken by newly diagnosed Graves' patients.

This clonotype has just a few counts. Its specificity is not known. The germline CDR1 and CDR2 sequences are SGHRS and YFSETQ. The CDR3 runs 15 residues. The ends lost 2 bases at V and 1 base at J; junction bases unmatched: 3. Study observations and caveats: TRBV28, TRBJ1-2 and TRBJ2-5 were favored in persistent disease.

Investigators prepared the TCR beta libraries by applying iRepertoire HTBI primers and Arm-PCR of CDR3 regions. Authors' data handling: The samples yielded approximately 62 TRBV and roughly 15 TRBJ segments. Each CDR3 protein gets one entry after TCRdb re-called the multiplex PCR reads with MiXCR. TCRdb, rather than the study authors, made the V and J calls. Of some 250,000 distinct CDR3 sequences detected, 18% appear once; the ten largest clones hold 14%. Time point in this sample: newly diagnosed GD, antithyroid drugs for less than 3 months. PBMC RNA served as the TCR library source. These data also formed part of another study, on T cells in Graves' hyperthyroidism and ophthalmopathy. This second study notes: Every diagnosis used clinical symptoms, serum thyroxine and TRAb, thyroid ultrasound and orbital computed tomography.

Specimen: peripheral blood mononuclear cells (PBMCs), collected at new diagnosis, from a patient treated with antithyroid drugs. The V gene is TRBV5-1, the J gene TRBJ1-1; 9 bases are shared with TRBD1. This clonotype was sampled from a woman in her 30s with Graves disease. CDR3 amino acids: CASSFGTGSNTEAFF. CDR3 in DNA: TGCGCCAGCAGCTTTGGGACAGGGTCGAACACTGAAGCTTTCTTT.